These 23 T cell receptor beta chains originate from one sample sequenced in a study of response to subunit inactivated influenza vaccine. TCRdb processed the RT-PCR reads anew with MiXCR; each CDR3 protein has one entry. The table shows 550,000 to 800,000 distinct CDR3 sequences, with around 16% occurring only once. The specimen comprised PBMCs from blood, sampled approximately 13 days after vaccination. These TCRs come from a man aged 45-65 years who received an inactivated influenza vaccine.

J is TRBJ1-2 and V is TRBV5-5; D gene uncertain. There are 12 residues in the CDR3. The germline V gene has CDR1 SGHKS and CDR2 YYEKEE (reference sequence). V was trimmed by 0 bases and J by 8 bases, leaving 8 bases between them. CDR3 sequence reads: CASSLDAWGYTF. In nucleotides, the CDR3 is TGTGCCAGCAGCTTGGATGCGTGGGGCTACACCTTC.

V gene TRBV7-9 combines with J gene TRBJ2-7; no clear D. V lost 5 bases, J lost 7 bases, and 15 bases lay in between. Germline CDR1 SEHNR, CDR2 FQNEAQ (reference sequence). This CDR3 spans 13 amino acids. CDR3 in amino acids: CASSASIILEQYF. The DNA of the CDR3 is TGTGCCAGCAGCGCCTCCATTATCTTAGAGCAGTACTTC.

This chain uses TRBV19 with TRBJ1-1; D not certain. The CDR3 consists of 15 residues. Trimming left V 9 bases short and J 2 bases short, with 19 bases between. The germline CDR1 and CDR2 sequences are LNHDA and SQIVND (reference sequence). The CDR3 DNA sequence: TGTGCCAGGAGAGAGGACGGCGAGAATAACACTGAAGCTTTCTTT. It yields the protein CARREDGENNTEAFF.

The V call is TRBV28, the J call TRBJ2-7; maybe TRBD2 (5 bases). CDR3 length: 14 residues. The germline V gene has CDR1 MDHEN and CDR2 SYDVKM. The V gene lost 3 bases and the J gene lost 4 bases, with 13 bases spanning the gap. CDR3 DNA: TGTGCCAGCAGTTTTGGGCCCCGGGGTTACGAGCAGTACTTC. Its protein is CASSFGPRGYEQYF.

The rearrangement links TRBV6-1 to TRBJ2-2, with 9 bases identical to TRBD1. The CDR3 is 15 amino acids. The J segment lost 4 bases and the V segment lost 5 bases, leaving 5 bases of the junction unmatched. The V gene's germline CDR1 is MNHNS and CDR2 SASEGT. The CDR3: CASSPGTGPTGELFF. For the CDR3, the DNA is TGTGCCAGCAGTCCAGGGACAGGGCCCACCGGGGAGCTGTTTTTT.

The chain combines TRBV18 with TRBJ2-5, with unresolved D. V lost 3 bases and J 5 bases, leaving 10 bases between the germline ends. The germline V gene encodes CDR1 KGHSH and CDR2 LQKENI. The CDR3 has 13 residues. CDR3 coding DNA: TGTGCCAGCTCACCGGCGGTAGTTGAGACCCAGTACTTC. It translates to CASSPAVVETQYF.

This clonotype occurred a few times. The chain joins TRBV11-2 to TRBJ2-7; 11 positions agree with TRBD1. This CDR3 has 14 residues. After removal of 6 bases from V and 6 bases from J, the junction contained 7 bases not matched to a gene. Germline CDR1 and CDR2: SGHAT and FQNNGV. The CDR3 sequence: CASSPRTGGAEQYF. For the CDR3, the DNA is TGTGCCAGCAGTCCTAGGACAGGGGGCGCCGAGCAGTACTTC.

The chain is built from TRBV5-1 and TRBJ2-3; TRBD1 aligns across 8 bases. The CDR3 covers 17 residues. Unmatched junction bases numbered 8, after V lost 0 bases and J lost 2 bases. CDR1 is SGHRS, CDR2 YFSETQ, per germline. The CDR3 spells CASSLGPGQEITDTQYF. CDR3 in DNA: TGCGCCAGCAGCTTGGGCCCGGGACAGGAGATCACAGATACGCAGTATTTT.

The CDR3, as DNA: TGCAGCGTAGACTTCAGGGTTGCGGACACTGAAGCTTTCTTT. It codes for CSVDFRVADTEAFF. The rearrangement uses TRBV29-1 and TRBJ1-1, with D perhaps TRBD1 (5 bases). The ends were cut back, 6 bases at V and 3 bases at J, with 17 bases in the middle. This CDR3 spans 14 amino acids. Germline V gene sequence: CDR1 SQVTM, CDR2 ANQGSEA.

This clonotype was seen more than once but under ten times. V is TRBV6-2 or TRBV6-3 and J is TRBJ1-1; possible D gene TRBD1, 5 bases. The CDR3 is 13 residues long. V was trimmed by 6 bases and J by 4 bases, leaving 12 bases between them. In germline, CDR1 is MNHEY, CDR2 SVGEGT. The CDR3 reads CASSLGVPTEAFF. In DNA form, the CDR3 reads TGTGCCAGCAGCCTGGGGGTTCCCACTGAAGCTTTCTTT.

The sample holds many counts of this clonotype. The J gene is TRBJ1-6, the V gene TRBV7-2; D is ambiguous. Germline loops: CDR1 SGHTA, CDR2 FQGNSA. The CDR3 is made up of 14 amino acids. The V gene lost 3 bases and the J gene lost 10 bases, with 13 bases spanning the gap. In DNA form, the CDR3 reads TGTGCCAGCAGCTTGGGCGCAGTAGGATCACCCCTCCACTTT. This sequence encodes CASSLGAVGSPLHF.

This clonotype was found a few times. The chain couples TRBV24-1 to TRBJ2-1; tentatively, D is TRBD1 (6 bases). Per germline, CDR1 KGHDR and CDR2 SFDVKD. This CDR3 has 15 residues. The V gene lost 0 bases and the J gene lost 12 bases, with 17 bases spanning the gap. The CDR3 protein is CATSDLRDTFGLQFF. The CDR3 nucleotides are TGTGCCACCAGTGATTTGAGGGACACCTTTGGGTTGCAGTTCTTC.

This chain joins TRBV9 and TRBJ2-6; 12 bases match TRBD2. There are 21 residues in the CDR3. Germline V gene lookup returns CDR1 SGDLS and CDR2 YYNGEE. Trimming took 4 bases from V and 4 from J; bases not matched to a gene: 18. CDR3 protein: CASSQGLAGGPLSKGANVLTF. The CDR3 coding sequence is TGTGCCAGCAGCCAGGGGCTAGCGGGGGGGCCATTGAGTAAAGGGGCCAACGTCCTGACTTTC. Drawing the rest from reference TRBV9 and TRBJ2-6, the complete variable domain is DSGVTQTPKHLITATGQRVTLRCSPRSGDLSVYWYQQSLDQGLQFLIQYYNGEERAKGNILERFSAQQFPDLHSELNLSSLELGDSALYFCASSQGLAGGPLSKGANVLTFGAGSRLTVL.

This clonotype came up many times. The chain carries TRBV20-1 and TRBJ2-2, with TRBD2 matching over 7 bases. The CDR3 has 14 amino acids. CDR1 is DFQATT, CDR2 SNEGSKA, per germline (reference sequence). The V segment lost 4 bases and the J segment 5 bases; nucleotides outside the gene matches: 7. The CDR3 nucleotides are TGCAGTGCTACCCTTGGCGGGAGAACCGGGGAGCTGTTTTTT. Translating gives CSATLGGRTGELFF.

This chain uses TRBV12-3 or TRBV12-4 with TRBJ1-5, with D unclear. The CDR3 is made up of 17 amino acids. Trimming cost V 6 bases and J 1 base, with 19 bases left between them. This chain's CDR3 is CASRPNTGQSSNQPQHF. CDR3 in DNA: TGTGCCAGCAGGCCGAACACGGGTCAGTCAAGCAATCAGCCCCAGCATTTT.

This clonotype was detected a few times. This rearrangement joins TRBV12-3 or TRBV12-4 to TRBJ2-7; no definite D call. Between the trimmed V and J ends, which lost 2 bases and 3 bases, there was a span of 8 bases. This CDR3 is built from 13 residues. This CDR3 is CASSLLRNYEQYF. CDR3 DNA: TGTGCCAGCAGTTTACTCCGAAACTACGAGCAGTACTTC.

Regarding this clonotype: A clone one base away is much larger, so this may be a read error. The chain links TRBV20-1 to TRBJ2-5, with 10 nucleotides matching TRBD2. This CDR3 spans 12 amino acids. CDR1 is DFQATT, CDR2 SNEGSKA, per germline (reference sequence). The CDR3 here is CSASGTSETQCF. CDR3 sequence (DNA): TGCAGTGCTAGCGGGACTAGCGAGACCCAGTGCTTC.

CDR3 protein: CASSGGGGNSYNEQFF. In nucleotides, the CDR3 is TGTGCCAGCAGTGGCGGAGGGGGGAACTCCTACAATGAGCAGTTCTTC. V gene TRBV28 combines with J gene TRBJ2-1, with D tentatively TRBD1 or TRBD2 (6 bases each). Per germline, CDR1 MDHEN and CDR2 SYDVKM. The V end lost 5 bases, the J end lost 0 bases, and 14 bases lay between the germline ends. The CDR3 length is 16 residues. Full variable domain (outside the CDR3, taken from reference TRBV28 and TRBJ2-1): DVKVTQSSRYLVKRTGEKVFLECVQDMDHENMFWYRQDPGLGLRLIYFSYDVKMKEKGDIPEGYSVSREKKERFSLILESASTNQTSMYLCASSGGGGNSYNEQFFGPGTRLTVL.

In this sample, this clonotype turned up a few times. The chain couples TRBV6-1 to TRBJ2-3, with 11 nucleotides matching TRBD2. The germline CDR1 and CDR2 sequences are MNHNS and SASEGT. This CDR3 spans 13 amino acids. With V trimmed by 10 bases and J by 5 bases, 5 bases remained unmatched. The CDR3 loop is CATSTSGVDTQYF. For the CDR3, the DNA is TGTGCCACCTCGACTAGCGGGGTAGATACGCAGTATTTT.

The chain links TRBV2 to TRBJ2-7, with 13 bases aligning to TRBD2. V trimming: 7 bases; J trimming: 7 bases; junction bases outside the gene matches: 7. CDR1 is SNHLY, CDR2 FYNNEI, per germline. The CDR3 length is 14 residues. CDR3 coding DNA: TGTGCCAGCAAACTAGCGGGAGGGCCGGGGGAGCAGTACTTC. Protein sequence: CASKLAGGPGEQYF.

The rearrangement links TRBV5-6 to TRBJ2-5; 13 bases agree with TRBD2. Germline values: CDR1 SGHDT, CDR2 YYEEEE. V was clipped by 5 bases and J by 2 bases; unmatched bases: 9. The CDR3 runs to 17 residues. Here the CDR3 DNA reads TGTGCCAGCAGTTCGGGACTAGCGGGATCCTTACAAGAGACCCAGTACTTC. Translation: CASSSGLAGSLQETQYF.

CDR3: CASVRDRGFYEQYF. DNA of the CDR3: TGTGCCAGCGTTCGGGACAGGGGATTCTACGAGCAGTACTTC. The rearrangement links TRBV6-5 to TRBJ2-7; 10 bases agree with TRBD1. V was pared by 8 bases and J by 3 bases, with 7 bases of the junction left unmatched. Germline lookup yields CDR1 MNHEY and CDR2 SVGAGI. There are 14 residues in the CDR3.

This clonotype came up a few times. This chain links TRBV20-1 with TRBJ2-5; D is perhaps TRBD2 (5 bases). Trimming took 0 bases from V and 1 from J, leaving 12 bases between them. This CDR3 spans 15 amino acids. Germline V gene sequence: CDR1 DFQATT, CDR2 SNEGSKA (reference sequence). The CDR3 loop is CSARDRTRIQETQYF. As DNA, the CDR3 is TGCAGTGCTAGAGATCGTACTAGAATCCAAGAGACCCAGTACTTC.